This T cell receptor beta chain was obtained from a study of blood T cells in healthy people across ages. In germline, CDR1 is MGHRA, CDR2 YSYEKL. The CDR3 covers 14 residues. V lost 1 base, J lost 5 bases, and 11 bases lay in between. It was with a sample-barcoded 5' primer and a J-beta primer mix that a second PCR of roughly 7 to 11 cycles was run. TCRdb re-called the 5' RACE reads with MiXCR, one entry per CDR3 protein. The sample consists of about 1.5 million distinct CDR3 sequences, approximately 42% of them appearing once. This clonotype originated in a woman under 30 in good health. The sample was blood. The V and J genes are TRBV4-1 and TRBJ2-5; D possibly matches TRBD1 or TRBD2 (6 bases each). The CDR3 is CASSQVGGLETQYF. CDR3 in DNA: TGCGCCAGCAGCCAAGTTGGGGGGCTGGAGACCCAGTACTTC.